These 28 T cell receptor beta chains were all obtained from the same sample, sequenced in a study of CD8 T cells in ankylosing spondylitis. Using its own MiXCR run on the 5' RACE reads, TCRdb lists one record per CDR3 protein. The sample consists of about 130,000 distinct CDR3 sequences, approximately 9.9% of them appearing once. The sequencing input was blood, either unsorted or a sorted T cell fraction (not recorded which). The receptor source for this set is a male donor with ankylosing spondylitis or in good health (not recorded which).

This clonotype was seen repeatedly, ten times or more. The chain carries TRBV7-2 and TRBJ2-1; unclear D gene. CDR1 SGHTA and CDR2 FQGNSA come from the germline V gene. The CDR3 totals 15 residues. V lost 1 base, J lost 6 bases, and 13 bases lay in between. The CDR3 DNA is TGTGCCAGCAGCTTAGTGGCAGGAGACACCAATGAGCAGTTCTTC. It translates to CASSLVAGDTNEQFF.

This chain connects TRBV7-2 to TRBJ1-6; 7 bases line up with TRBD1. The trim removed 1 base at V and 10 bases at J, leaving 10 bases unmatched. The germline CDR1 and CDR2 sequences are SGHTA and FQGNSA. The CDR3 is made up of 16 amino acids. Here the CDR3 reads CASSLGVGTVRSPLHF. Written as DNA, the CDR3 is TGTGCCAGCAGCTTAGGAGTCGGGACAGTACGGTCACCCCTCCACTTT. Full variable domain (missing parts from reference TRBV7-2 and TRBJ1-6): GAGVSQSPSNKVTEKGKDVELRCDPISGHTALYWYRQSLGQGLEFLIYFQGNSAPDKSGLPSDRFSAERTGGSVSTLTIQRTQQEDSAVYLCASSLGVGTVRSPLHFGNGTRLTVT.

In its sample, this clonotype was seen many times. This chain connects TRBV20-1 to TRBJ1-2, with D perhaps matching TRBD1 (6 bases). V was pared by 3 bases and J by 8 bases, with 22 bases between. The CDR3 sequence is 15 residues long. Per germline, CDR1 DFQATT and CDR2 SNEGSKA (reference sequence). This CDR3 is CSASRAGPRGWGYTF. The DNA for the CDR3 is TGCAGTGCTAGTAGGGCCGGGCCCAGGGGCTGGGGCTACACCTTC.

This clonotype was detected many times. This CDR3 is CASSGDNPGDIQYF. As DNA, the CDR3 is TGCGCCAGCAGCGGAGACAACCCTGGAGACATTCAGTACTTC. V usage is TRBV5-1 and J usage is TRBJ2-4; D remains unclear. Per the germline V gene, CDR1 is SGHRS and CDR2 is YFSETQ. The CDR3 length is 14 residues. The germline V and J ends were trimmed by 4 bases and 8 bases, with 16 bases remaining between them.

Ten or more counts support this clonotype. The genes are TRBV6-5 and TRBJ2-1; D possibly corresponds to TRBD2 (5 bases). Trimming shortened V by 0 bases and J by 3 bases, and 6 bases separated the two germline ends. Germline values: CDR1 MNHEY, CDR2 SVGAGI. The CDR3 runs 14 residues. The CDR3 DNA reads TGTGCCAGCAGTTACTCACTAGGCTACAATGAGCAGTTCTTC. This translates into CASSYSLGYNEQFF.

The V gene is TRBV3-1, the J gene TRBJ2-2; D ambiguous. The V gene lost 8 bases and the J gene lost 5 bases, with 15 bases spanning the gap. CDR1 LGHDT and CDR2 YNNKEL come from the germline V gene (reference sequence). This CDR3 region has 14 residues. The CDR3 region is CASRPLYATGELFF. The CDR3 DNA reads TGTGCCAGCCGCCCGCTTTATGCTACCGGGGAGCTGTTTTTT.

This clonotype was observed many times. The CDR3 bases are TGCAGCGTTGTTGAGAGCTCCTACGAGCAGTACTTC. Its translation is CSVVESSYEQYF. V usage is TRBV29-1 and J usage is TRBJ2-7; no clear D. Germline values: CDR1 SQVTM, CDR2 ANQGSEA. This CDR3 is built from 12 residues. Trimming cost V 4 bases and J 0 bases, with 7 bases left between them.

This clonotype was seen ten or more times. The chain combines TRBV9 with TRBJ1-1; D uncertain. CDR1 and CDR2 from the germline V gene are SGDLS and YYNGEE. Trimming took off 6 bases at V and 3 bases at J, with 15 bases between the two ends. The CDR3 covers 14 residues. Written as DNA, the CDR3 is TGTGCCAGCACCCGTCTTGGGAGCGACACTGAAGCTTTCTTT. Protein sequence: CASTRLGSDTEAFF.

This clonotype showed up many times. The chain couples TRBV20-1 to TRBJ2-3; the match to TRBD1 covers 10 bases. CDR3 length: 15 residues. The V and J ends lost 6 bases and 3 bases, in that order; junction bases with no gene match: 9. The germline V gene encodes CDR1 DFQATT and CDR2 SNEGSKA (reference sequence). CDR3 protein: CSAIRQGAWTDTQYF. CDR3 nucleotides: TGCAGTGCCATACGACAGGGGGCATGGACAGATACGCAGTATTTT.

This rearrangement joins TRBV19 to TRBJ2-5; D uncertain. There are 15 residues in the CDR3. In germline, CDR1 is LNHDA, CDR2 SQIVND (reference sequence). Trimming took 0 bases from V and 2 from J, leaving 10 bases between them. The CDR3 reads CASSIDQPGQETQYF. The DNA for the CDR3 is TGTGCCAGTAGTATAGATCAGCCCGGACAAGAGACCCAGTACTTC.

This clonotype was picked up many times. This sequence joins TRBV7-2 and TRBJ1-2; D unresolved. V gave up 6 bases and J gave up 1 base, with 3 bases separating them. The CDR3 runs 11 residues. The germline CDR1 and CDR2 sequences are SGHTA and FQGNSA. CDR3 region: CASSSNYGYTF. The CDR3 DNA reads TGTGCCAGCAGTAGTAACTATGGCTACACCTTC.

Ten or more counts support this clonotype. V and J are TRBV7-2 and TRBJ2-7, with 7 bases matching TRBD2. This CDR3 is built from 12 residues. The trim removed 4 bases at V and 9 bases at J, leaving 6 bases unmatched. The germline V gene has CDR1 SGHTA and CDR2 FQGNSA. As DNA, the CDR3 is TGTGCCAGCAGCTACGGACTAGAATCGCAGTACTTC. This encodes CASSYGLESQYF. The full variable domain, with the rest looked up from reference TRBV7-2 and TRBJ2-7, is GAGVSQSPSNKVTEKGKDVELRCDPISGHTALYWYRQSLGQGLEFLIYFQGNSAPDKSGLPSDRFSAERTGGSVSTLTIQRTQQEDSAVYLCASSYGLESQYFGPGTRLTVT.

This clonotype was counted a few times. The V call is TRBV15, the J call TRBJ2-4; D may be TRBD1 or TRBD2 (6 bases each). The V end was cut by 3 bases, the J end by 9 bases, with 15 bases between. The germline V gene encodes CDR1 LNHNV and CDR2 YYDKDF (reference sequence). The CDR3 spans 14 residues. CDR3 bases: TGTGCCACCAGCAGCCAATTCGGGGGCGGCATTCAGTACTTC. It encodes CATSSQFGGGIQYF.

This clonotype was counted between two and nine times. The rearrangement joins TRBV21-1 to TRBJ2-1; no DNA check was done on the table's D call, TRBD2. TRBV21-1 is designated a pseudogene. The CDR3 length is 18 residues. The DNA for the CDR3 is TGTGCCAGCAGCAAAGGCCCCCCCAGGACTAGCGGGGAAAATGAGCAGTTCTTC. This encodes CASSKGPPRTSGENEQFF.

This clonotype was seen ten or more times. The chain links TRBV5-1 to TRBJ2-1; 7 nucleotides match TRBD1. The CDR3 is 14 amino acids. Losses at the gene ends were 4 bases for V and 6 bases for J; bases not matched to a gene: 7. CDR1 SGHRS and CDR2 YFSETQ come from the germline V gene. CDR3: CASSQDRLSNEQFF. CDR3 sequence (DNA): TGCGCCAGCAGCCAGGACAGGTTATCCAATGAGCAGTTCTTC. Full variable domain (remainder filled in from reference TRBV5-1 and TRBJ2-1): KAGVTQTPRYLIKTRGQQVTLSCSPISGHRSVSWYQQTPGQGLQFLFEYFSETQRNKGNFPGRFSGRQFSNSRSEMNVSTLELGDSALYLCASSQDRLSNEQFFGPGTRLTVL.

This clonotype was observed at least ten times. V is TRBV29-1 and J is TRBJ2-1; 9 bases line up with TRBD2. The CDR3 sequence is 13 residues long. V lost 6 bases, J lost 7 bases, and 7 bases stayed unmatched. Germline V gives CDR1 SQVTM, CDR2 ANQGSEA. CDR3 sequence: CSVISGSENEQFF. The CDR3 DNA follows: TGCAGCGTAATTAGCGGGAGTGAAAATGAGCAGTTCTTC.

This clonotype was picked up many times. This chain links TRBV5-1 with TRBJ1-3; D ambiguous. CDR3 length: 19 residues. Looked up from germline, CDR1 is SGHRS and CDR2 is YFSETQ. Trimming pared 7 bases from V and 2 bases from J, leaving 28 bases between. The CDR3 here is CASSPSGSLLLTTGNTIYF. CDR3 in DNA: TGCGCCAGCTCCCCATCGGGGAGTTTGTTACTTACGACTGGAAACACCATATATTTT.

This clonotype was seen a handful of times. V is TRBV5-1 and J is TRBJ2-3; 7 nucleotides match TRBD1. The CDR3 length is 14 residues. CDR1 and CDR2 (germline): SGHRS, YFSETQ. The trim removed 3 bases at V and 5 bases at J, leaving 6 bases unmatched. CDR3 amino acids: CASSSRQGLDTQYF. The CDR3, as DNA: TGCGCCAGCAGCTCGAGACAGGGTTTAGATACGCAGTATTTT.

This clonotype came up a few times. The V call is TRBV20-1, the J call TRBJ1-2; no firm D call. The CDR3 loop spans 13 amino acids. Germline assignment: CDR1 DFQATT and CDR2 SNEGSKA (reference sequence). Deletions cut 1 base from V and 1 base from J, with 7 bases between. In nucleotides, the CDR3 is TGCAGTGCTAGAGGTCAGGTTAACTATGGCTACACCTTC. The encoded protein is CSARGQVNYGYTF.

This clonotype was recorded many times. For the CDR3, the DNA is TGTGCCAGCAGCCACGGGACTGGGGCCAACGTCCTGACTTTC. This sequence encodes CASSHGTGANVLTF. The rearrangement joins TRBV7-2 to TRBJ2-6, with a possible D match to TRBD2 (5 bases). The ends were cut back, 5 bases at V and 2 bases at J, with 7 bases in the middle. The CDR3 contains 14 residues. Germline V lookup: CDR1 SGHTA, CDR2 FQGNSA.

This clonotype has a count of ten or more. The gene calls are TRBV29-1 and TRBJ2-7; TRBD2 agrees at 13 bases. With V trimmed by 6 bases and J by 6 bases, 14 bases remained unmatched. CDR3 size: 16 residues. CDR1 is SQVTM, CDR2 ANQGSEA, per germline. This CDR3 is CSVLASTSGRTGEQYF. As DNA, the CDR3 is TGCAGCGTATTAGCGTCGACTAGCGGGAGGACGGGCGAGCAGTACTTC.

This clonotype was recorded many times. The chain combines TRBV29-1 with TRBJ2-3; 15 nucleotides align to TRBD2. Germline V gives CDR1 SQVTM, CDR2 ANQGSEA. CDR3 length equals 15 residues. The trim removed 6 bases at V and 2 bases at J, leaving 3 bases unmatched. CDR3 sequence reads: CSVRTSGRDTDTQYF. The CDR3 region has the DNA TGCAGCGTCCGGACTAGCGGGAGGGACACAGATACGCAGTATTTT.

This clonotype was recorded many times. This rearrangement joins TRBV5-1 to TRBJ2-5, with D possibly TRBD1 on 5 matching bases. CDR1 is SGHRS, CDR2 YFSETQ, per germline. The CDR3 has 15 amino acids. V was trimmed by 1 base and J by 2 bases, leaving 12 bases between them. CDR3 loop: CASSLSTTGQETQYF. CDR3 coding DNA: TGCGCCAGCAGCTTGTCTACAACAGGTCAAGAGACCCAGTACTTC.

Many counts were recorded for this clonotype. The chain combines TRBV12-3 or TRBV12-4 with TRBJ1-2; D not resolved. There are 13 residues in the CDR3. With 5 bases removed from V and 6 bases from J, the gap between germline ends came to 13 bases. CDR3 in amino acids: CASSPWMVHGYTF. As DNA, the CDR3 is TGTGCCAGCAGTCCGTGGATGGTTCATGGCTACACCTTC.

This clonotype was seen ten or more times. This rearrangement joins TRBV12-3 or TRBV12-4 to TRBJ2-7; D unclear. The CDR3 runs to 13 residues. V was clipped by 3 bases and J by 6 bases, with 12 bases between them. For the CDR3, the DNA is TGTGCCAGCAGTTTGGGCAGGCTGGCCGAGCAGTACTTC. Its translation: CASSLGRLAEQYF.

This clonotype has a count of ten or more. This chain links TRBV7-2 with TRBJ1-2; TRBD1 aligns across 10 bases. CDR1 and CDR2 (germline): SGHTA, FQGNSA. Losses at the gene ends were 6 bases for V and 4 bases for J; bases not matched to a gene: 2. This CDR3 has 13 residues. As DNA, the CDR3 is TGTGCCAGCAGACGGACAGGGGGCTATGGCTACACCTTC. Residues: CASRRTGGYGYTF.

The CDR3 here is CASSPQVRGQIGFKNIQYF. Written as DNA, the CDR3 is TGTGCCAGCTCACCACAGGTCAGGGGCCAGATCGGATTCAAAAACATTCAGTACTTC. This rearrangement joins TRBV18 to TRBJ2-4; the D gene is possibly TRBD1 (6 bases). Germline CDR1 KGHSH, CDR2 LQKENI. This CDR3 has 19 amino acids. Trimming took off 1 base at V and 3 bases at J, with 22 bases between the two ends.

This clonotype was picked up many times. V usage is TRBV28 and J usage is TRBJ1-2, with D tentatively TRBD1 (5 bases). Between the trimmed V and J ends, which lost 1 base and 6 bases, there was a span of 15 bases. Germline-derived CDR1 and CDR2 are MDHEN and SYDVKM. This CDR3 comprises 15 residues. CDR3 in amino acids: CASSLSGPSGHGYTF. The CDR3 DNA sequence: TGTGCCAGCAGTTTATCGGGACCGTCTGGACATGGCTACACCTTC.